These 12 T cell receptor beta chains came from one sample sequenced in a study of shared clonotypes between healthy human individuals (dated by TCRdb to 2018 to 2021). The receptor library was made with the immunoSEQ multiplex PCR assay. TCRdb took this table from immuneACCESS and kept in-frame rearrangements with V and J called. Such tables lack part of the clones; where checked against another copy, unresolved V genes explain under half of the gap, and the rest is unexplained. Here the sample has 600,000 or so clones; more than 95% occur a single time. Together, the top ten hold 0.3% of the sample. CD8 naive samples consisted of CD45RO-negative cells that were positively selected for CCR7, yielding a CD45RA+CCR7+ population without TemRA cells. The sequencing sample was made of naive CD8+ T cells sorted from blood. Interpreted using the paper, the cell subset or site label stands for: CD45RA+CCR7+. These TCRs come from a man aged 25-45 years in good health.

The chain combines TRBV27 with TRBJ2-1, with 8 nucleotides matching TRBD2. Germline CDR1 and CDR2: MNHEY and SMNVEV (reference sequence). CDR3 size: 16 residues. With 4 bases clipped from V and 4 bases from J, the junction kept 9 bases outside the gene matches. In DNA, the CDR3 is TGTGCCAGCAGTTGGGGGAGGACTAGCCCTTACAATGAGCAGTTCTTC. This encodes CASSWGRTSPYNEQFF.

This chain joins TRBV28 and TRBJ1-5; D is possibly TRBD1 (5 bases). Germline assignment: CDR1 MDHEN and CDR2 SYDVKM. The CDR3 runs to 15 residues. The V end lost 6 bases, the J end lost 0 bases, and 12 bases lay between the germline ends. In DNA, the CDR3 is TGTGCCAGCAGCAGGGAAGGCTATAGCAATCAGCCCCAGCATTTT. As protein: CASSREGYSNQPQHF.

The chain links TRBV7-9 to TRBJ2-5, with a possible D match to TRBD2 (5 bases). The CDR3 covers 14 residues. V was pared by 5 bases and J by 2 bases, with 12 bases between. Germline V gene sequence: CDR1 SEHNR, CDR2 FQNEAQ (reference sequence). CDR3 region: CASSTEGSQETQYF. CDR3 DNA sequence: TGTGCCAGCAGCACAGAAGGGAGTCAAGAGACCCAGTACTTC.

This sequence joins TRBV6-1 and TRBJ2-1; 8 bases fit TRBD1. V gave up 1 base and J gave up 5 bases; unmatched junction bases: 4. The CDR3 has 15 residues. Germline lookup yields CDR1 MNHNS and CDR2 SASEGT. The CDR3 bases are TGTGCCAGCAGTGAAGAGGACAGGGTCGACAATGAGCAGTTCTTC. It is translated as CASSEEDRVDNEQFF.

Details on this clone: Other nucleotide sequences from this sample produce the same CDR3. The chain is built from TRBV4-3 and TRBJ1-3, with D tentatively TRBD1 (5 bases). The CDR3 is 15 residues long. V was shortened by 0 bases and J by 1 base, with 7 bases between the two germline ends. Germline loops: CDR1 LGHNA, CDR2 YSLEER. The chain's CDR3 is CASSQDRVSGNTIYF. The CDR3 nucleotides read TGCGCCAGCAGCCAAGACAGGGTATCTGGAAACACCATATATTTT.

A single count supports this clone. The CDR3 reads CASTLDRETEAFF. In nucleotides, the CDR3 is TGTGCCAGCACCCTGGACAGGGAAACTGAAGCTTTCTTT. The gene calls are TRBV21-1 and TRBJ1-1; the table's D call TRBD1 went unverified against the DNA. TRBV21-1 is a listed pseudogene. The length of the CDR3 is 13 residues.

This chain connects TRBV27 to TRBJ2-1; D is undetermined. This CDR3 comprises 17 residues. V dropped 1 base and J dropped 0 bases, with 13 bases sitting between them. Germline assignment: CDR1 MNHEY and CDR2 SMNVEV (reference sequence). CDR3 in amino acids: CASSLYPEMSSYNEQFF. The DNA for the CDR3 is TGTGCCAGCAGTTTATATCCAGAGATGAGCTCCTACAATGAGCAGTTCTTC.

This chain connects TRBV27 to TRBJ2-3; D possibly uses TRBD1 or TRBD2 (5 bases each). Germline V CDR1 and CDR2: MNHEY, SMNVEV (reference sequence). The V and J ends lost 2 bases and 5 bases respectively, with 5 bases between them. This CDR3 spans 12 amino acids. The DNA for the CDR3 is TGTGCCAGCAGTTTAGGGGGAGATACGCAGTATTTT. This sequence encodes CASSLGGDTQYF.

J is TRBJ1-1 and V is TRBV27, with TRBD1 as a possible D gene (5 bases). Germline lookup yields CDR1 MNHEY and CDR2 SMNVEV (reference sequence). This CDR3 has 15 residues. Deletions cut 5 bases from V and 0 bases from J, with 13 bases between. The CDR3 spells CASSPFRALNTEAFF. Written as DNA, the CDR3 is TGTGCCAGCAGTCCATTCAGGGCTTTGAACACTGAAGCTTTCTTT.

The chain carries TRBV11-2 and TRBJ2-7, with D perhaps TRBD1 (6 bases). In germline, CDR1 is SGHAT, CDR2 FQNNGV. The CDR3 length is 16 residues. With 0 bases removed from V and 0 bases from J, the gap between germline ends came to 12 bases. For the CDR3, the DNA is TGTGCCAGCAGCTTAGAACTGGGGGCCTTCTCCTACGAGCAGTACTTC. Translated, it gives CASSLELGAFSYEQYF.

This CDR3 is CASSLAGGGYEQYF. In nucleotides, the CDR3 is TGTGCCAGCAGCTTAGCCGGCGGAGGGTACGAGCAGTACTTC. The chain combines TRBV11-3 with TRBJ2-7; possible D gene TRBD2, 6 bases. Germline CDR1 reads SGHNT; CDR2 reads YENEEA. CDR3 length: 14 amino acids. Trimming took 1 base from V and 4 from J, leaving 11 bases between them.

CDR3 sequence reads: CASSRSGRAYEQYF. As DNA, the CDR3 is TGTGCCAGCAGCCGTAGCGGGAGAGCCTACGAGCAGTACTTC. V gene TRBV7-9 combines with J gene TRBJ2-7, with 9 bases fitting TRBD2. The V gene's germline CDR1 is SEHNR and CDR2 FQNEAQ (reference sequence). The V gene end was trimmed by 5 bases and the J gene end by 2 bases; junction bases not matched to a gene: 4. CDR3 length: 14 residues.